This entry lists 26 T cell receptor beta chains sequenced from one sample in a study of cytomegalovirus exposure and HLA in healthy donors. Researchers ran the PCR with 60 Vbeta and 13 Jbeta primers. TCRdb's copy holds only in-frame clones and misses some; the assay was immunoSEQ multiplex PCR. Of about 95,000 clones in the sample, approximately 80% were seen once. The sequencing sample was made of PBMCs. The receptors were sampled from a woman aged 40 to 49 in good health and CMV-seronegative.

The chain employs TRBV19 and TRBJ1-6; possibly TRBD1 for D (5 bases). CDR1 is LNHDA, CDR2 SQIVND, per germline (reference sequence). This CDR3 spans 15 amino acids. The V and J ends lost 2 bases and 9 bases respectively, with 14 bases between them. CDR3 region: CASSIKGPAPSPLHF. In DNA, the CDR3 is TGTGCCAGTAGTATAAAGGGGCCAGCTCCTTCACCCCTCCACTTT.

The chain combines TRBV19 with TRBJ2-3; D gene uncertain. V was cut by 2 bases and J by 0 bases, with 6 bases left in between. The CDR3 has 14 residues. The germline V gene encodes CDR1 LNHDA and CDR2 SQIVND (reference sequence). The CDR3 loop reads CASSISLSTDTQYF. Here the CDR3 DNA reads TGTGCCAGTAGTATATCGCTAAGCACAGATACGCAGTATTTT. Together with reference TRBV19 and TRBJ2-3, the CDR3 gives the full variable domain: DGGITQSPKYLFRKEGQNVTLSCEQNLNHDAMYWYRQDPGQGLRLIYYSQIVNDFQKGDIAEGYSVSREKKESFPLTVTSAQKNPTAFYLCASSISLSTDTQYFGPGTRLTVL.

V usage is TRBV28 and J usage is TRBJ2-3; 9 bases are shared with TRBD2. The CDR3 extends over 15 amino acids. Trimming at V came to 8 bases and at J to 2 bases, leaving 8 bases not matched to a gene. In germline, CDR1 is MDHEN, CDR2 SYDVKM. CDR3 DNA: TGTGCCAGCGTCCGGAGCGGGGGGTTCACAGATACGCAGTATTTT. This gives the protein CASVRSGGFTDTQYF.

The chain couples TRBV5-4 to TRBJ2-5; 7 nucleotides agree with TRBD1. V was clipped by 6 bases and J by 5 bases; unmatched bases: 13. The CDR3 totals 15 residues. CDR1 is SGHNT, CDR2 YYREEE, per germline (reference sequence). This chain's CDR3 is CASTLQTGSSETQYF. The CDR3 bases are TGTGCCAGCACCCTCCAGACAGGGAGTTCGGAGACCCAGTACTTC.

This clone was seen just once. CDR3 in amino acids: CASSPNSEETQYF. The CDR3 DNA reads TGCGCCAGCAGCCCGAACAGTGAAGAGACCCAGTACTTC. The chain joins TRBV4-1 to TRBJ2-5; D is undetermined. The V and J ends lost 4 bases and 3 bases respectively, with 9 bases between them. The CDR3 has 13 amino acids. From germline, CDR1 is MGHRA and CDR2 YSYEKL.

The CDR3 sequence is CASSATSGAYEQYF. The CDR3 nucleotides are TGTGCCAGCAGCGCGACTAGCGGGGCCTACGAGCAGTACTTC. The rearrangement uses TRBV5-4 and TRBJ2-7; 11 bases match TRBD2. The trim removed 4 bases at V and 2 bases at J, leaving 2 bases unmatched. This CDR3 contains 14 residues. Per the germline V gene, CDR1 is SGHNT and CDR2 is YYREEE (reference sequence). Variable domain in full (rest from reference TRBV5-4 and TRBJ2-7): ETGVTQSPTHLIKTRGQQVTLRCSSQSGHNTVSWYQQALGQGPQFIFQYYREEENGRGNFPPRFSGLQFPNYSSELNVNALELDDSALYLCASSATSGAYEQYFGPGTRLTVT.

V and J are TRBV4-1 and TRBJ2-7; tentatively, D is TRBD2 (5 bases). CDR3 size: 15 residues. With 4 bases removed from V and 3 bases from J, the gap between germline ends came to 16 bases. Germline assignment: CDR1 MGHRA and CDR2 YSYEKL. CDR3 protein: CASSLGRGSGYEQYF. Here the CDR3 DNA reads TGCGCCAGCAGCCTGGGTCGTGGAAGCGGCTACGAGCAGTACTTC.

This clone was found once. The chain uses TRBV6-5 and TRBJ1-6; unclear D gene. Trimming left V 2 bases short and J 8 bases short, with 16 bases between. Germline values: CDR1 MNHEY, CDR2 SVGAGI. This CDR3 is 16 amino acids long. This CDR3 is CASSYDRKNRDSPLHF. The DNA for the CDR3 is TGTGCCAGCAGTTACGACCGCAAAAACCGGGATTCACCCCTCCACTTT.

This clone was counted a single time. The chain combines TRBV7-2 with TRBJ1-1; no firm D call. The CDR3 has 15 residues. CDR1 SGHTA and CDR2 FQGNSA come from the germline V gene. With 4 bases removed from V and 5 bases from J, the gap between germline ends came to 17 bases. CDR3 nucleotide sequence: TGTGCCAGCAGCTACACTGGGAGGTTGGTGACTGAAGCTTTCTTT. It specifies CASSYTGRLVTEAFF.

This clone was observed a handful of times. The rearrangement uses TRBV7-3 and TRBJ2-3; 7 bases agree with TRBD1. The CDR3 loop spans 14 amino acids. Per germline, CDR1 SGHTA and CDR2 FQGTGA. J gave up 0 bases and V 5 bases, and 2 bases lay outside the gene matches. For the CDR3, the DNA is TGTGCCAGCAGCGCGGACAGGAGCACAGATACGCAGTATTTT. It is translated as CASSADRSTDTQYF.

This chain links TRBV4-1 with TRBJ1-1; D is possibly TRBD1 (5 bases). CDR3 length: 16 residues. In germline, CDR1 is MGHRA, CDR2 YSYEKL. V gave up 0 bases and J gave up 6 bases, with 17 bases separating them. CDR3 DNA: TGCGCCAGCAGCCAAGACCCGGTTGGGGGGATTGCTGAAGCTTTCTTT. It specifies CASSQDPVGGIAEAFF.

The CDR3 DNA follows: TGCGCCAGCAGCTTGGCAGGTCTTGGAAACACCATATATTTT. It translates to CASSLAGLGNTIYF. This chain joins TRBV5-1 and TRBJ1-3; D gene unclear. Deletions cut 0 bases from V and 3 bases from J, with 7 bases between. The CDR3 runs to 14 residues. CDR1 is SGHRS, CDR2 YFSETQ, per germline.

The V call is TRBV10-3, the J call TRBJ1-5; TRBD1 aligns across 7 bases. The V and J ends lost 9 bases and 4 bases, in that order; junction bases with no gene match: 3. Germline CDR1 reads ENHRY; CDR2 reads SYGVKD. This CDR3 is built from 12 residues. CDR3 sequence (DNA): TGTGCCATAGGGACAGTGAATCAGCCCCAGCATTTT. Residues: CAIGTVNQPQHF.

This clone has just a few counts. The chain recombines TRBV25-1 with TRBJ1-4, with TRBD1 matching 8 bases. This CDR3 spans 16 amino acids. Per the germline V gene, CDR1 is MGHDK and CDR2 is SYGVNS. The V gene end was trimmed by 2 bases and the J gene end by 4 bases; junction bases not matched to a gene: 6. The CDR3 DNA follows: TGTGCCAGCAGTGAAGGTGCGGGACAGGTTAATGAAAAACTGTTTTTT. This codes for CASSEGAGQVNEKLFF.

The V and J genes are TRBV13 and TRBJ1-1; D remains unclear. Germline CDR1 is PRHDT and CDR2 is FYEKMQ (reference sequence). This CDR3 comprises 13 residues. V lost 4 bases and J lost 1, with 7 bases in between. The CDR3 nucleotides read TGTGCCAGCAGCTCCGGAGAGAACACTGAAGCTTTCTTT. As protein: CASSSGENTEAFF. The whole variable domain, filled in from reference TRBV13 and TRBJ1-1, reads AAGVIQSPRHLIKEKRETATLKCYPIPRHDTVYWYQQGPGQDPQFLISFYEKMQSDKGSIPDRFSAQQFSDYHSELNMSSLELGDSALYFCASSSGENTEAFFGQGTRLTVV.

This clone was observed a handful of times. This chain links TRBV5-6 with TRBJ1-1; D is unresolved. With 1 base removed from V and 1 base from J, the gap between germline ends came to 5 bases. The germline gives CDR1 SGHDT, CDR2 YYEEEE. The CDR3 loop spans 13 amino acids. DNA of the CDR3: TGTGCCAGCAGCTTGAACAGGAACACTGAAGCTTTCTTT. Amino acid sequence: CASSLNRNTEAFF.

As to this clone: This sample includes further DNA sequences coding for the same CDR3. The chain couples TRBV29-1 to TRBJ1-2; D remains ambiguous. The ends were cut back, 5 bases at V and 4 bases at J, with 8 bases in the middle. CDR1 is SQVTM, CDR2 ANQGSEA, per germline. CDR3 length equals 11 residues. The CDR3 DNA reads TGCAGCGTTCCGGGAGGCTATGGCTACACCTTC. This gives the protein CSVPGGYGYTF.

The chain employs TRBV11-2 and TRBJ1-1; no clear D. The germline V gene encodes CDR1 SGHAT and CDR2 FQNNGV. V was cut by 8 bases and J by 0 bases, with 13 bases left in between. The CDR3 is made up of 14 amino acids. The CDR3 DNA follows: TGTGCCAGCCGCTCAGGCCCAATGAACACTGAAGCTTTCTTT. Protein product: CASRSGPMNTEAFF.

In this sample, this clone turned up a few times. J is TRBJ1-1 and V is TRBV6-1; 9 bases are a match to TRBD1. The CDR3 spans 15 residues. From germline, CDR1 is MNHNS and CDR2 SASEGT. With 8 bases clipped from V and 3 bases from J, the junction kept 10 bases outside the gene matches. CDR3 nucleotide sequence: TGTGCCAGCTCGCGGGACAGGGTAAAGGACACTGAAGCTTTCTTT. As protein: CASSRDRVKDTEAFF.

The chain has TRBV18 and TRBJ1-5; no reliable D call. Trimming took off 4 bases at V and 1 base at J, with 8 bases between the two ends. CDR1 and CDR2 from the germline V gene are KGHSH and LQKENI. CDR3 length: 14 amino acids. CDR3 protein: CASSLEISNQPQHF. The CDR3 bases are TGTGCCAGCTCACTCGAGATCAGCAATCAGCCCCAGCATTTT.

J is TRBJ1-2 and V is TRBV30; 9 bases fit TRBD1. Trimming at V came to 4 bases and at J to 8 bases, leaving 5 bases not matched to a gene. CDR1 is GTSNPN and CDR2 is SVGIG in the germline V gene (reference sequence). The CDR3 sequence is 12 residues long. The chain's CDR3 is CAWNRDRAGYTF. CDR3 DNA sequence: TGTGCCTGGAACCGGGACAGGGCCGGCTACACCTTC.

The rearrangement links TRBV10-3 to TRBJ1-2; D is undetermined. The germline V gene has CDR1 ENHRY and CDR2 SYGVKD. The V end was cut by 3 bases, the J end by 10 bases, with 18 bases between. This CDR3 region has 14 residues. This CDR3 reads CAISDLTGSTNYTF. The CDR3 DNA reads as TGTGCCATCAGTGATTTAACCGGGTCTACTAACTACACCTTC.

The chain uses TRBV4-1 and TRBJ1-1; 8 bases map to TRBD1. The CDR3 has 17 residues. Losses at the gene ends were 5 bases for V and 5 bases for J; bases not matched to a gene: 16. Germline-derived CDR1 and CDR2 are MGHRA and YSYEKL. CDR3 sequence (DNA): TGCGCCAGCAGCTTGGGTGCAGGGGGCGTTTTTGGGACTGAAGCTTTCTTT. Translation gives CASSLGAGGVFGTEAFF.

Worth noting for this clone: This likely comes from a read error, as the CDR3 has no conserved phenylalanine or tryptophan at its end. The genes are TRBV6-5 and TRBJ1-1; no reliable D call. This CDR3 comprises 13 residues. Between the trimmed V and J ends, which lost 6 bases and 3 bases, there was a span of 11 bases. The V gene's germline CDR1 is MNHEY and CDR2 SVGAGI. The CDR3 DNA reads as TGTGCCAGCAGCCGTGGGCCGTACACTGAAGCTTTCCTC. Its translation: CASSRGPYTEAFL.

This clone was counted a few times. The V and J genes are TRBV2 and TRBJ2-3; 7 bases are shared with TRBD2. The germline V gene has CDR1 SNHLY and CDR2 FYNNEI. The length of the CDR3 is 17 residues. J was trimmed by 0 bases and V by 7 bases; bases with no gene match: 13. CDR3 coding DNA: TGTGCCAGCAAACGTACAACGGGCGGGGGTAGCACAGATACGCAGTATTTT. It specifies CASKRTTGGGSTDTQYF.

This clone was counted once. V gene TRBV21-1 combines with J gene TRBJ2-7; the table's D gene call, TRBD2, was not cross checked with the DNA. TRBV21-1 is flagged as a pseudogene. CDR3 length equals 15 residues. The CDR3 region is CASSKLAGGTDEQYF. The CDR3 coding sequence is TGTGCCAGCAGCAAACTAGCGGGGGGTACCGACGAGCAGTACTTC.